This TCR beta chain was observed in a study of Graves' ophthalmopathy and Graves' hyperthyroidism. CDR3 regions of TCR beta were amplified from RNA transcripts. Amplification began with first-round RT-PCR using HTBI primers, then second-round multiplex PCR was performed. One entry per CDR3 protein, called by TCRdb with MiXCR from the multiplex PCR reads. The sample shows hundreds of thousands of distinct CDR3 sequences, about 20% of them seen only once. The diagnosis was founded upon clinical symptoms, serum thyroxine, TRAb, thyroid ultrasound and orbital computed tomography. It was from about 10 ml of fresh peripheral blood that the PBMCs came. Unmatched junction bases numbered 5, after V lost 6 bases and J lost 7 bases. Germline V gene data show CDR1 as MNHEY and CDR2 as SVGAGI. CDR3 length: 13 residues. This clonotype was seen many times.

The chain recombines TRBV6-5 with TRBJ1-5, with 8 bases that match TRBD1. The specimen was peripheral blood. The TCR was taken from a woman under 30 with stable Graves' hyperthyroidism. Some clones in this sample may be carry-over from other donors' samples. CDR3 sequence: CASRIQGAQPQHF. For the CDR3, the DNA is TGTGCCAGCAGGATTCAGGGGGCGCAGCCCCAGCATTTT.